The TCR beta chain described here comes from a study of early T cells in non-severe SARS-CoV-2 infection. Looking at the study overall: With bulk RNA from unsorted whole blood as input, sequencing yielded unpaired chains. Whole-study findings and limits: VDJdb matching, biased toward anti-spike CD8 responses, missed private and CD4 specificities.

Many counts were recorded for this clonotype. Antigen specificity is unknown. Individual cDNA molecules each received unique molecular identifiers attached to them. A single record per CDR3 protein comes from TCRdb applying MiXCR to the 5' RACE reads. The table has about 97,000 distinct CDR3 sequences, approximately 11% seen once. Sequenced material: whole blood, taken at baseline. This sequence originates from an adult who was a healthcare worker with PCR-confirmed SARS-CoV-2 infection or an uninfected control (not recorded which).

The CDR3 nucleotides are TGCGCCAGCAGCCAAAGGGGAGGGGGGTTTGAGACCCAGTACTTC. Its protein product is CASSQRGGGFETQYF. V usage is TRBV4-3 and J usage is TRBJ2-5; D might be TRBD2 (7 bases). The CDR3 contains 15 residues. Germline-derived CDR1 and CDR2 are LGHNA and YSLEER. Trimming stripped 2 bases from V and 5 bases from J, with 15 bases between.